The rows below give T cell receptor beta chains drawn from one sample of a study of blood T cell repertoires in COVID-19. TCRdb's table, derived via immunoSEQ multiplex PCR, lists solely in-frame clones and lacks some. Here the sample spans about 130,000 clones, about 78% being singletons. The sample comprised peripheral blood. These receptors were obtained from a man between 60 and 75 years old who had recovered from COVID-19. CDR3s leave out the opening cysteine and the closing phenylalanine or tryptophan.

TRBV5-8	TRBJ2-5	ASSPGTGVGTQY
TRBV2	TRBJ2-3	ASSAILRTVSTDTQY
TRBV28	TRBJ2-1	ASSPRPGQGPKSSSYNEQF
TRBV6-2/TRBV6-3	TRBJ2-3	ASSYGLEGYSTDTQY
TRBV7-9	TRBJ2-2	ASRPFRGTSGELF
TRBV9	TRBJ2-7	ASSVGASSGPVGEQY
TRBV18	TRBJ1-4	ASSLSGSTNEKLF
TRBV14	TRBJ2-2	ASSTYLNTGELF
TRBV18	TRBJ1-1	ASSPWTGGASEAF
TRBV7-2	TRBJ2-3	ASSLGVGEGTDTQY
TRBV4-1	TRBJ1-6	ASSQVILAGQSNSPLH